This passage covers 18 T cell receptor beta chains from one sample sequenced in a study of lymphopenia after photon versus proton radiotherapy. Libraries were prepared by immunoSEQ multiplex PCR; TCRdb keeps only in-frame clonotypes and omits some of them. Among tens of thousands of clones, 83% were seen once, and the ten largest hold just under 30%. This material consisted of peripheral blood, taken from a patient treated with photon-based radiotherapy. These receptors were taken from a man in his fifties with gastric cancer.

The chain combines TRBV28 with TRBJ2-5; no firm D call. This CDR3 contains 13 residues. V lost 8 bases, J lost 1 base, and 11 bases lay in between. Germline V gene sequence: CDR1 MDHEN, CDR2 SYDVKM. CDR3 nucleotides: TGTGCCAGCTTTGAAGAATTCCAAGAGACCCAGTACTTC. It translates to CASFEEFQETQYF.

This clone was counted only a few times. This chain links TRBV18 with TRBJ1-5; unclear D gene. Trimming removed 3 bases from V and 2 bases from J, with 5 bases in between. The length of the CDR3 is 13 residues. The germline V gene encodes CDR1 KGHSH and CDR2 LQKENI. CDR3 DNA: TGTGCCAGCTCACCGGAGGGCAATCAGCCCCAGCATTTT. Its translation: CASSPEGNQPQHF. The whole variable domain, remainder taken from reference TRBV18 and TRBJ1-5, is NAGVMQNPRHLVRRRGQEARLRCSPMKGHSHVYWYRQLPEEGLKFMVYLQKENIIDESGMPKERFSAEFPKEGPSILRIQQVVRGDSAAYFCASSPEGNQPQHFGDGTRLSIL.

The table lists this clone with a few counts. The chain joins TRBV2 to TRBJ2-7; 13 bases map to TRBD2. The CDR3 spans 18 residues. Germline CDR1 reads SNHLY; CDR2 reads FYNNEI. With 4 bases clipped from V and 0 bases from J, the junction kept 9 bases outside the gene matches. The CDR3: CASSGAGLAGMSSYEQYF. In DNA, the CDR3 is TGTGCCAGCAGTGGGGCGGGACTAGCGGGAATGAGCTCCTACGAGCAGTACTTC.

The genes are TRBV2 and TRBJ1-2; weak D call: TRBD1 (6 bases). This CDR3 is 14 amino acids long. Trimming cost V 6 bases and J 4 bases, with 15 bases left between them. The germline V gene has CDR1 SNHLY and CDR2 FYNNEI. The CDR3 is CASRAEGVGYGYTF. CDR3 nucleotides: TGTGCCAGCAGGGCCGAGGGGGTGGGCTATGGCTACACCTTC.

The chain has TRBV2 and TRBJ2-2; D is unresolved. V was shortened by 8 bases and J by 0 bases, with 16 bases between the two germline ends. The CDR3 has 16 residues. Germline CDR1 SNHLY, CDR2 FYNNEI. In DNA form, the CDR3 reads TGTGCCAGCTCCCTCCAAACTCGGGCGAACACCGGGGAGCTGTTTTTT. It translates to CASSLQTRANTGELFF.

The V call is TRBV9, the J call TRBJ1-2; 7 bases align to TRBD1. Per germline, CDR1 SGDLS and CDR2 YYNGEE. This CDR3 region has 13 residues. V shed 4 bases, J shed 5 bases, and the junction held 5 bases outside the gene matches. CDR3 sequence (DNA): TGTGCCAGCAGCCCCGACAGGGAGTATGGCTACACCTTC. Translation gives CASSPDREYGYTF.

The table lists this clone with many counts. The chain couples TRBV2 to TRBJ1-1; D not certain. CDR3 size: 12 residues. Germline loops: CDR1 SNHLY, CDR2 FYNNEI. V was trimmed by 2 bases and J by 8 bases, leaving 9 bases between them. In DNA, the CDR3 is TGTGCCAGCAGTGAAACGATGACAGAAGCTTTCTTT. Encoded protein: CASSETMTEAFF.

The chain joins TRBV2 to TRBJ1-5; tentative D call: TRBD1 (5 bases). The CDR3 loop spans 18 amino acids. CDR1 is SNHLY and CDR2 is FYNNEI in the germline V gene. Trimming removed 4 bases at V and 1 base at J, with 20 bases between. CDR3 sequence reads: CASSGVRVSGVSNQPQHF. CDR3 nucleotide sequence: TGTGCCAGCAGTGGGGTCAGGGTGTCGGGGGTAAGCAATCAGCCCCAGCATTTT.

The rearrangement joins TRBV23-1 to TRBJ2-7, with D possibly matching TRBD1 (5 bases). TRBV23-1 falls under the ORF class, with uncertain function. This CDR3 is built from 13 residues. V was trimmed by 6 bases and J by 5 bases, leaving 14 bases between them. The CDR3: CASRRRQGHEQYF. In DNA form, the CDR3 reads TGCGCCAGCAGACGTCGCCAGGGCCACGAGCAGTACTTC.

This sequence joins TRBV29-1 and TRBJ2-1; D may be TRBD1 or TRBD2 (6 bases each). Trimming pared 3 bases from V and 14 bases from J, leaving 26 bases between. The CDR3 is 15 amino acids. Germline V gene data show CDR1 as SQVTM and CDR2 as ANQGSEA. The CDR3 loop is CSVEWIGGLEGVEFF. The CDR3 DNA follows: TGCAGCGTTGAGTGGATAGGGGGGTTGGAAGGGGTGGAGTTCTTC.

This rearrangement joins TRBV7-7 to TRBJ2-3, with TRBD1 matching over 7 bases. J gave up 2 bases and V 3 bases, and 2 bases lay outside the gene matches. Per germline, CDR1 SSHAT and CDR2 FNYEAQ (reference sequence). There are 14 residues in the CDR3. Here the CDR3 DNA reads TGTGCCAGCAGCTTGGGGACAGACACAGATACGCAGTATTTT. Its protein is CASSLGTDTDTQYF.

V gene TRBV6-1 combines with J gene TRBJ1-4, with D maybe TRBD1 (5 bases). The CDR3 is made up of 15 amino acids. Germline lookup yields CDR1 MNHNS and CDR2 SASEGT. V dropped 6 bases and J dropped 4 bases, with 15 bases sitting between them. The CDR3 DNA reads TGTGCCAGCAGAACCTGGGGGACGGGTAATGAAAAACTGTTTTTT. This encodes CASRTWGTGNEKLFF.

V is TRBV5-1 and J is TRBJ1-2, with D perhaps matching TRBD1 (5 bases). Deletions cut 2 bases from V and 2 bases from J, with 10 bases between. The CDR3 has 14 residues. Germline-derived CDR1 and CDR2 are SGHRS and YFSETQ. In DNA, the CDR3 is TGCGCCAGCAGCTTCGAAGGGGAGAACTATGGCTACACCTTC. Translating gives CASSFEGENYGYTF.

This clone counts as large. This CDR3 reads CASSQDFPAGPQDEQFF. Here the CDR3 DNA reads TGCGCCAGCAGCCAAGATTTTCCAGCGGGACCCCAAGATGAGCAGTTCTTC. The chain carries TRBV4-3 and TRBJ2-1; the match to TRBD2 covers 7 bases. The germline V gene has CDR1 LGHNA and CDR2 YSLEER. Trimming removed 0 bases from V and 8 bases from J; junction bases left unmatched: 13. This CDR3 has 17 amino acids.

The rearrangement uses TRBV27 and TRBJ2-7; 10 bases align to TRBD2. The CDR3 extends over 14 amino acids. V was clipped by 7 bases and J by 3 bases; unmatched bases: 6. Germline lookup yields CDR1 MNHEY and CDR2 SMNVEV (reference sequence). CDR3 bases: TGTGCCAGCATGTCACCTAGCGGGAGCTACGAGCAGTACTTC. This sequence encodes CASMSPSGSYEQYF.

Concerning this clone: Its ends do not fully match the called genes, so a read error is possible. The chain has TRBV4-1 and TRBJ2-1, with D possibly being TRBD2 (6 bases). The CDR3 is made up of 13 amino acids. Germline V gene data show CDR1 as MGHRA and CDR2 as YSYEKL. In DNA form, the CDR3 reads TGCGCCAGCAGCCAAGCCCCGGGGACGGGAGCGGTCTTC. This codes for CASSQAPGTGAVF.

This clone was detected only once. The J gene is TRBJ1-3, the V gene TRBV5-1, with a tentative D call TRBD1 (5 bases). The V and J ends lost 4 bases and 5 bases respectively, with 13 bases between them. Per germline, CDR1 SGHRS and CDR2 YFSETQ. The CDR3 runs 14 residues. The CDR3 region has the DNA TGCGCCAGCAGCGCTGGCCAGGGTAGAAACACCATATATTTT. Its translation is CASSAGQGRNTIYF.

The chain links TRBV7-6 to TRBJ2-5, with TRBD1 matching over 11 bases. Germline V lookup: CDR1 SGHVS, CDR2 FNYEAQ. The CDR3 totals 18 residues. The V gene end was trimmed by 10 bases and the J gene end by 5 bases; junction bases not matched to a gene: 21. The CDR3 DNA reads as TGTGCCACCGCCGGACAGGGGGCTGTCTGGGGGGAGGGCGAGACCCAGTACTTC. Its protein product is CATAGQGAVWGEGETQYF.